The present T cell receptor (beta chain) was sequenced within a study of sequential checkpoint blockade in melanoma. Study information: Patients were randomized 1:1 to nivolumab-then-ipilimumab or ipilimumab-then-nivolumab first-line. Maintenance nivolumab came after either treatment sequence.

The treatment here: randomized to nivolumab then ipilimumab (arm A) or the reverse (arm B). Patients had received no earlier DNA-damaging chemotherapy. From thawed PBMCs, live CD3+CD8+ cells negative for CD19 and CD56 were sorted. The table came from immunoSEQ multiplex PCR; TCRdb's copy has only in-frame clones and leaves some out. The sample has about 17,000 clones, about 67% seen once; the top ten hold approximately 20%. This CDR3 has 14 amino acids. V shed 0 bases, J shed 16 bases, and the junction held 11 bases outside the gene matches. Germline lookup yields CDR1 MNHEY and CDR2 SVGAGI. This TCR came from a human donor with melanoma. The starting material was CD8+ T cells sorted from blood (inferred from file names), obtained from a patient given nivolumab and ipilimumab in sequence. The V and J genes are TRBV6-5 and TRBJ2-1, with 8 bases that match TRBD2. The CDR3 DNA sequence: TGTGCCAGCAGTTACTCGGCTAGCGGGCCCTTTCTATTCTTC. It translates to CASSYSASGPFLFF.